The 22 T cell receptor beta chains reported below all come from one sample, sequenced in a study of blood T cell repertoires in COVID-19. TCRdb keeps only in-frame clones here, not all; method: immunoSEQ multiplex PCR. The sample contains 200,000 to 250,000 clones, 80% to 90% of which appear only once. Sequencing was carried out using peripheral blood. These receptors all stem from an elderly woman with acute or convalescent COVID-19.

As concerns this clone: This sample also contains other DNA sequences that code for the same CDR3. The chain joins TRBV20-1 to TRBJ1-2; D possibly corresponds to TRBD1 (6 bases). Trimming removed 6 bases from V and 7 bases from J, with 12 bases in between. The CDR3 consists of 11 residues. The germline V gene encodes CDR1 DFQATT and CDR2 SNEGSKA (reference sequence). CDR3 coding DNA: TGCAGTGCCGGAGCGGGGGCTGGCTACACCTTC. Translating it yields CSAGAGAGYTF.

The rearrangement uses TRBV4-2 and TRBJ1-1; 7 bases map to TRBD1. The junction had 3 bases not matched to a gene; V was cut back by 2 bases and J by 0 bases. CDR3 size: 15 residues. The germline V gene has CDR1 LGHNA and CDR2 YNFKEQ. CDR3 sequence (DNA): TGTGCCAGCAGCCAACCAGGACAGGTGAACACTGAAGCTTTCTTT. Translation gives CASSQPGQVNTEAFF.

The chain carries TRBV4-1 and TRBJ2-1; the match to TRBD2 covers 12 bases. The CDR3 extends over 15 amino acids. The junction had 3 bases not matched to a gene; V was cut back by 2 bases and J by 7 bases. CDR1 and CDR2 from the germline V gene are MGHRA and YSYEKL. CDR3 region: CASSQPSGGANEQFF. The CDR3 region has the DNA TGCGCCAGCAGCCAACCTAGCGGGGGGGCGAATGAGCAGTTCTTC.

The rearrangement joins TRBV3-1 (or the pseudogene TRBV3-2) to TRBJ1-1; D is possibly TRBD1 (5 bases). Germline-derived CDR1 and CDR2 are LGHDT and YNNKEL (reference sequence). V was cut by 5 bases and J by 1 base, with 11 bases left in between. This CDR3 is 14 amino acids long. CDR3 sequence (DNA): TGTGCCAGCAGCATTAGAACAGGGAACACTGAAGCTTTCTTT. It specifies CASSIRTGNTEAFF.

V usage is TRBV6-5 and J usage is TRBJ2-3; 12 bases map to TRBD2. Per the germline V gene, CDR1 is MNHEY and CDR2 is SVGAGI. The CDR3 sequence is 14 residues long. V gave up 5 bases and J gave up 8 bases; unmatched junction bases: 5. The CDR3 nucleotides read TGTGCCAGCAGTCAGACTAGCGGGGGCGTTACGCAGTATTTT. Protein product: CASSQTSGGVTQYF.

V is TRBV21-1 and J is TRBJ2-7; TRBD1 was called by the table and not checked on the DNA. TRBV21-1 is a pseudogene. This CDR3 region has 14 residues. The CDR3 protein is CASSKEGGRNEQYF. The CDR3 coding sequence is TGTGCCAGCAGCAAAGAAGGGGGCAGAAACGAGCAGTACTTC.

The chain employs TRBV5-1 and TRBJ2-3, with 10 bases identical to TRBD1. Germline V gene sequence: CDR1 SGHRS, CDR2 YFSETQ. V shed 4 bases and J 4 bases; nucleotides not matched to a gene: 9. The CDR3 has 16 amino acids. CDR3 in DNA: TGCGCCAGCAGCCTGGACGGGACAGGGGCGGCAGATACGCAGTATTTT. Translation: CASSLDGTGAADTQYF.

The chain has TRBV4-2 and TRBJ2-3; tentatively, D is TRBD2 (5 bases). V was trimmed by 1 base and J by 2 bases, leaving 10 bases between them. The CDR3 runs 15 residues. The V gene's germline CDR1 is LGHNA and CDR2 YNFKEQ. The DNA for the CDR3 is TGTGCCAGCAGCCAAGTTCTGAGGGACACAGATACGCAGTATTTT. It encodes CASSQVLRDTDTQYF.

As regards this clone: An end of the junction differs from the germline gene, which may be a read error. This chain connects TRBV19 to TRBJ1-1; 7 positions match TRBD1. The germline V gene encodes CDR1 LNHDA and CDR2 SQIVND (reference sequence). The CDR3 totals 14 residues. The CDR3 sequence is CASSVDREVLQAFF. The CDR3 nucleotides read TGTGCCAGTAGTGTAGACAGGGAGGTACTCCAAGCTTTCTTT.

The chain employs TRBV24-1 and TRBJ2-2; D gene ambiguous. The germline V gene has CDR1 KGHDR and CDR2 SFDVKD. CDR3 length: 17 amino acids. With 4 bases removed from V and 0 bases from J, the gap between germline ends came to 14 bases. As DNA, the CDR3 is TGTGCCACCAGTGACCCGGGTGAGAACGCGAACACCGGGGAGCTGTTTTTT. This gives the protein CATSDPGENANTGELFF.

This clone was found a few times. The chain combines TRBV7-9 with TRBJ2-5, with 7 nucleotides matching TRBD2. Germline values: CDR1 SEHNR, CDR2 FQNEAQ (reference sequence). V shed 5 bases, J shed 4 bases, and the junction held 4 bases outside the gene matches. The CDR3 consists of 13 residues. CDR3: CASSRGVLETQYF. The CDR3 DNA reads as TGTGCCAGCAGCCGGGGGGTTCTAGAGACCCAGTACTTC.

This clone was counted a few times. This chain connects TRBV2 to TRBJ1-2; D is uncertain. Trimming cost V 7 bases and J 6 bases, with 6 bases left between them. This CDR3 region has 10 residues. CDR1 and CDR2 from the germline V gene are SNHLY and FYNNEI. The chain's CDR3 is CASIRDGYTF. In nucleotides, the CDR3 is TGTGCCAGCATAAGAGATGGCTACACCTTC.

The V gene is TRBV28, the J gene TRBJ2-1, with D tentatively TRBD2 (5 bases). Germline V gives CDR1 MDHEN, CDR2 SYDVKM. The CDR3 loop spans 16 amino acids. Deletions cut 8 bases from V and 3 bases from J, with 20 bases between. The DNA for the CDR3 is TGTGCCAGCCCCCGGGCCGGGGATACGATCTACAATGAGCAGTTCTTC. It specifies CASPRAGDTIYNEQFF. The full variable domain, in which reference TRBV28 and TRBJ2-1 provide the parts outside the CDR3, is DVKVTQSSRYLVKRTGEKVFLECVQDMDHENMFWYRQDPGLGLRLIYFSYDVKMKEKGDIPEGYSVSREKKERFSLILESASTNQTSMYLCASPRAGDTIYNEQFFGPGTRLTVL.

The rearrangement uses TRBV20-1 and TRBJ1-6; 7 nucleotides line up with TRBD1. The CDR3 extends over 16 amino acids. From germline, CDR1 is DFQATT and CDR2 SNEGSKA (reference sequence). Losses at the gene ends were 3 bases for V and 0 bases for J; bases not matched to a gene: 5. The CDR3 sequence: CSASQTGSSYNSPLHF. CDR3 in DNA: TGCAGTGCTAGTCAGACAGGGAGCTCCTATAATTCACCCCTCCACTTT.

The chain recombines TRBV7-2 with TRBJ2-7; the match to TRBD1 covers 11 bases. V trimming: 5 bases; J trimming: 3 bases; junction bases outside the gene matches: 6. Germline V gene data show CDR1 as SGHTA and CDR2 as FQGNSA. The CDR3 extends over 15 amino acids. Here the CDR3 DNA reads TGTGCCAGCAGCGAGGCCGGGACAGGGGGCTACGAGCAGTACTTC. It yields the protein CASSEAGTGGYEQYF.

This rearrangement joins TRBV30 to TRBJ1-3; 7 nucleotides line up with TRBD1. The CDR3 loop spans 17 amino acids. In germline, CDR1 is GTSNPN, CDR2 SVGIG (reference sequence). Trimming took 4 bases from V and 0 from J; bases not matched to a gene: 12. The CDR3 spells CAWKLEGQYGSGNTIYF. In DNA, the CDR3 is TGTGCCTGGAAACTAGAGGGACAGTACGGCTCTGGAAACACCATATATTTT.

The chain recombines TRBV27 with TRBJ2-1; 12 bases line up with TRBD2. The CDR3 extends over 15 amino acids. With V trimmed by 7 bases and J by 7 bases, 8 bases remained unmatched. Per the germline V gene, CDR1 is MNHEY and CDR2 is SMNVEV (reference sequence). The CDR3 DNA reads as TGTGCCAGCATCCTTATCGGGACTAGCGGGAATGAGCAGTTCTTC. This translates into CASILIGTSGNEQFF.

The chain uses TRBV24-1 and TRBJ1-5, with D possibly TRBD1 on 5 matching bases. This CDR3 is 15 amino acids long. Germline CDR1 reads KGHDR; CDR2 reads SFDVKD. V shed 5 bases and J shed 5 bases, with 15 bases lying between them. The CDR3 DNA sequence: TGTGCCACCAGTGGGGCCGACAGACCCTATCAGCCCCAGCATTTT. Translation: CATSGADRPYQPQHF.

The V gene is TRBV5-5, the J gene TRBJ2-1, with D hard to call. V lost 4 bases, J lost 9 bases, and 14 bases lay in between. CDR1 is SGHKS and CDR2 is YYEKEE in the germline V gene (reference sequence). CDR3 size: 13 residues. The CDR3 coding sequence is TGTGCCAGCAGCCTTGAAGTATTGCGTGAGCAGTTCTTC. Its translation is CASSLEVLREQFF.

V and J are TRBV4-3 and TRBJ2-3, with D perhaps matching TRBD2 (7 bases). CDR3 size: 15 residues. Trimming shortened V by 0 bases and J by 4 bases, and 11 bases separated the two germline ends. Germline CDR1 LGHNA, CDR2 YSLEER. The CDR3, as DNA: TGCGCCAGCAGCCAAGAGGGGGGGCTGCCAGATACGCAGTATTTT. This codes for CASSQEGGLPDTQYF.

This clone has a handful of counts. The gene calls are TRBV12-3 or TRBV12-4 and TRBJ2-7; D ambiguous. Trimming took 1 base from V and 6 from J, leaving 10 bases between them. The CDR3 consists of 13 residues. The CDR3 loop reads CASSLVAEAEQYF. The CDR3, as DNA: TGTGCCAGCAGTTTAGTGGCCGAGGCCGAGCAGTACTTC.

This clone was detected a few times. This chain joins TRBV6-4 and TRBJ1-2, with 10 nucleotides matching TRBD1. Germline V lookup: CDR1 MRHNA, CDR2 SNTAGT. The length of the CDR3 is 13 residues. The V and J ends lost 6 bases and 13 bases, in that order; junction bases with no gene match: 11. Here the CDR3 DNA reads TGTGCCAGCAGCTCCCGGGGGACAGGGGTAAGCACCTTC. It is translated as CASSSRGTGVSTF.